These T cell receptor beta chains were read from a single sample in a study of blood T cell repertoires in COVID-19. Clones were read by immunoSEQ multiplex PCR, and TCRdb kept only the in-frame ones, dropping some. The repertoire holds a few hundred thousand clones, with 65% to 90% as singletons. The material sequenced was PBMCs or T cells enriched from blood (not recorded which). These TCRs come from a woman aged 40-49 years with acute COVID-19. Both conserved end residues are part of each CDR3. For some rows the clone size is stated as once, few or many, or as a class when expanded; others skip it.

clone_size v_call cdr3_aa
- TRBV2 CASSEVSGISGANVLTF
- TRBV28 CASSLPDRGNSPLHF
- TRBV27 CASRAGYSNQPQHF
- TRBV27 CASSSPEALETQYF
- TRBV27 CASRSLQGLSSYNSPLHF
- TRBV11-3 CASSFWETQETQYF
- TRBV6-1 CASSEQGGRGNTIYF
- TRBV4-1 CASSQASQGADEQYF
- TRBV7-2 CASSSGASGSETQYF
few TRBV6-5 CASSPTVGSYPEAFF
once TRBV5-6 CASSQKLETQYF
- TRBV12-5 CASALGDTEAFF
- TRBV6-5 CASREGGEETQYF
- TRBV9 CASSVARPRGPDTQYF
- TRBV10-2 CATRSESSYEQYF
- TRBV7-2 CASSLVGGGTGVDYEQYF
- TRBV5-5 CASSRAGDRGYTF
- TRBV18 CASSLNLQETQYF
- TRBV6-5 CASRHSETGVYGYTF
- TRBV24-1 CATNFPTSRGTRQPQHF
- TRBV6-2/TRBV6-3 CASSSEGAGGQPQHF
- TRBV6-5 CASQTGTAPGAFF
few TRBV4-1 CASSQVFGTGGPRGYGYTF
once TRBV9 CASSVAGGMIREEQFF
- TRBV5-6 CASREGLAETANEQFF
- TRBV7-9 CASSLDSRNTEAFF
- TRBV29-1 CSAGASGAYNEQFF
- TRBV11-2 CASSLAGSSYEQYF
- TRBV11-2 CASSTLTGQGRDTQYF
- TRBV30 CAWSDRGLLNQPQHF
- TRBV27 CASSTSGTASTDTQYF
- TRBV18 CASSRGTQDTQYF
- TRBV6-2/TRBV6-3 CASSPDRAAYNEQFF
- TRBV6-5 CASSYLASTDTQYF
once TRBV6-5 CASSHRTGGLETQYF
- TRBV28 CASSLIRTRVNEQFF
- TRBV19 CASSIDGQKLATNEKLFF
- TRBV7-3 CASSLMPGSGANVLTF
- TRBV19 CASSVRPELGYTF
- TRBV4-3 CASSQDPRTGGAKNIQYF
- TRBV7-2 CASSTIWGTSEGTEAFF
- TRBV11-3 CASSSVQELAKNIQYF
- TRBV7-2 CASSLGIADTQYF
- TRBV11-2 CASSLAPPGEGKAFF
few TRBV28 CASSSRPNQPQHF
- TRBV7-9 CASSSPRQRSSTDTQYF
- TRBV13 CASSLDRTVGAYEQYF
once TRBV5-1 CASSGTSALSDTQYF